A single T cell receptor beta chain is shown here with its context. Its antigen remains unknown. Samples underwent the assay at deep level. Profiled with immunoSEQ multiplex PCR; TCRdb holds only in-frame clones, not every one. The table has 950,000 to 1,100,000 clones, 75% to 85% seen once. The sample originates from a study of shared clonotypes between healthy human individuals. Overall study findings and caveats: Generation of non-shared clonotypes was less probable than generation of clonotypes shared by all four donors. Few donors limited the genetic and exposure-history diversity represented.

Per germline, CDR1 GTSNPN and CDR2 SVGIG (reference sequence). The length of the CDR3 is 13 residues. V lost 1 base to trimming and J lost 4 bases, with 11 bases between them. The authors divided CD4+ cells into CD45RA+ naive and CD45RA-negative memory subsets. The chain is built from TRBV30 and TRBJ2-7, with a weak D call TRBD1 (5 bases). Specimen: memory CD4+ T cells from PBMCs. Subset in this sample: CD45RA-negative fraction. The TCR was taken from a man aged 18 to 29 in good health. Some clones in this sample may be carry-over from other donors' samples. The CDR3 loop is CAWSGQGWYEQYF. In nucleotides, the CDR3 is TGTGCCTGGAGTGGTCAGGGTTGGTACGAGCAGTACTTC.